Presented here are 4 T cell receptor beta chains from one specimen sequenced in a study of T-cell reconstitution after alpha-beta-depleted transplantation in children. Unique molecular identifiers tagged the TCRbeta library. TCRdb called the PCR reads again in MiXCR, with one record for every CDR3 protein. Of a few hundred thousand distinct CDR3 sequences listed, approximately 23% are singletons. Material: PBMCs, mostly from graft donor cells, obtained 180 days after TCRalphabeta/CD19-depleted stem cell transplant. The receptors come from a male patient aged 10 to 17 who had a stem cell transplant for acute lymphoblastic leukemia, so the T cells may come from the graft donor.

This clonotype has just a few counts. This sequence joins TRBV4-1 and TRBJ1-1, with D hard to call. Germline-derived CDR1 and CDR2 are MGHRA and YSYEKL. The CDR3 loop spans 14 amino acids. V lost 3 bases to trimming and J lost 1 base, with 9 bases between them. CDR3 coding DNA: TGCGCCAGCAGCCATCCTGACCGGAACACTGAAGCTTTCTTT. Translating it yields CASSHPDRNTEAFF.

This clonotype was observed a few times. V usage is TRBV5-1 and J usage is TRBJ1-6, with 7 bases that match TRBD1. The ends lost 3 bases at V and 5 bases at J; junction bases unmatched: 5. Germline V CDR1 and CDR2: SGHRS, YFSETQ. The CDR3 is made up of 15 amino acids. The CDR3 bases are TGCGCCAGCAGCTCGGGGACAGCGGATAATTCACCCCTCCACTTT. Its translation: CASSSGTADNSPLHF.

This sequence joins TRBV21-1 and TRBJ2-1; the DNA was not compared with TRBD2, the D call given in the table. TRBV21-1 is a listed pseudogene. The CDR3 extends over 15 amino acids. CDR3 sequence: CASFHSGRFDNEQFF. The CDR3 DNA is TGTGCCAGCTTTCATAGCGGGAGGTTCGACAATGAGCAGTTCTTC.

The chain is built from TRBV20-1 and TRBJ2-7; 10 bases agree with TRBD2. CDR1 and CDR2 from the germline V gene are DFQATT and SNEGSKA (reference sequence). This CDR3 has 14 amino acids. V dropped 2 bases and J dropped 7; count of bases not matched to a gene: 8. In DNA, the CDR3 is TGCAGTGCTAGACGAGCGGGAGGGCCGAGGGAGCAGTACTTC. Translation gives CSARRAGGPREQYF.